These 5 T cell receptor beta chains were all obtained from the same sample, sequenced in a study of early T cells in non-severe SARS-CoV-2 infection (dated by TCRdb to the early 2020s). Receptor amplification or capture employed 5' RACE. Data came from a NextSeq 500. Starting from the raw public reads, TCRdb applied fastp trimming at Q25, assembled clones with MiXCR and retained in-frame beta chains. Every entry covers one CDR3 protein and lists the most common genes and DNA from its rows. Present in this sample are over 35,000 distinct CDR3 sequences, around 6.3% of which were seen just once. The ten most abundant clones make up around 21% of the sample. Sequencing used whole blood, obtained at baseline. The receptors were gathered from an adult who was a healthcare worker with PCR-confirmed SARS-CoV-2 infection or an uninfected control (not recorded which).

CDR3 nucleotides: TGTGCCAGCAGTACATATAGCGGGAGTGCAGATACGCAGTATTTT. It translates to CASSTYSGSADTQYF. The rearrangement uses TRBV12-3 or TRBV12-4 and TRBJ2-3, with 9 bases aligning to TRBD2. The CDR3 loop spans 15 amino acids. Unmatched junction bases numbered 7, after V lost 5 bases and J lost 4 bases.

This clonotype has ten or more counts. The chain is built from TRBV7-9 and TRBJ2-2, with D unclear. The V end was cut by 4 bases, the J end by 0 bases, with 6 bases between. Germline CDR1 is SEHNR and CDR2 is FQNEAQ (reference sequence). The CDR3 is made up of 14 amino acids. The CDR3 DNA reads as TGTGCCAGCAGCTCGAGGTCGAACACCGGGGAGCTGTTTTTT. It specifies CASSSRSNTGELFF.

J is TRBJ1-1 and V is TRBV20-1; D is unresolved. V gave up 0 bases and J gave up 6 bases, with 8 bases separating them. The germline CDR1 and CDR2 sequences are DFQATT and SNEGSKA (reference sequence). CDR3 length: 12 residues. The CDR3 nucleotides are TGCAGTGCTAGAGAAGGAGGCGCTGAAGCTTTCTTT. Its protein is CSAREGGAEAFF.

This clonotype was detected many times. The J gene is TRBJ2-5, the V gene TRBV20-1, with 11 bases lining up with TRBD2. The CDR3 sequence is 17 residues long. Germline-derived CDR1 and CDR2 are DFQATT and SNEGSKA (reference sequence). The ends lost 6 bases at V and 4 bases at J; junction bases unmatched: 16. The CDR3 loop reads CSAELAGAVRVLETQYF. The CDR3 DNA is TGCAGTGCCGAACTAGCGGGGGCTGTGAGGGTACTAGAGACCCAGTACTTC.

In this sample, this clonotype turned up a few times. This chain connects TRBV2 to TRBJ1-5; TRBD1 agrees at 8 bases. Per the germline V gene, CDR1 is SNHLY and CDR2 is FYNNEI. The CDR3 runs 15 residues. V gave up 2 bases and J gave up 7 bases; unmatched junction bases: 7. This CDR3 reads CASSESRGLYQPQHF. The CDR3 DNA follows: TGTGCCAGCAGTGAATCCAGGGGGCTATACCAGCCCCAGCATTTT.